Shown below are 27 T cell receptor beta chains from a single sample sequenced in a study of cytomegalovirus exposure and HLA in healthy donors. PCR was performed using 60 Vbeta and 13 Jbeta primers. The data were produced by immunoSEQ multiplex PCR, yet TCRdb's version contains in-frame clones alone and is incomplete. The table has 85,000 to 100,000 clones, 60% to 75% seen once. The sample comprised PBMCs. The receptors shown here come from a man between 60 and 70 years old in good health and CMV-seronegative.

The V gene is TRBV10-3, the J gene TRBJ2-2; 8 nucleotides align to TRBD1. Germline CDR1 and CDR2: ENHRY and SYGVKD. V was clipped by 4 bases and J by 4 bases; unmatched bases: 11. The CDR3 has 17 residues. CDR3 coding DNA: TGTGCCATCAGTGTAAACGACCAGGGGGCCGGCACCGGGGAGCTGTTTTTT. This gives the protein CAISVNDQGAGTGELFF.

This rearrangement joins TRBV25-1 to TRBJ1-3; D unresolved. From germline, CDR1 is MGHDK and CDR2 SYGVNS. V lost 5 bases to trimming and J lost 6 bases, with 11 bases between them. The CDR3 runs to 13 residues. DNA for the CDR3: TGTGCCAGCAGTACCCCGGGTCAAAACACCATATATTTT. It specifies CASSTPGQNTIYF. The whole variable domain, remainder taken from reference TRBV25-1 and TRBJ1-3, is EADIYQTPRYLVIGTGKKITLECSQTMGHDKMYWYQQDPGMELHLIHYSYGVNSTEKGDLSSESTVSRIRTEHFPLTLESARPSHTSQYLCASSTPGQNTIYFGEGSWLTVV.

The DNA for the CDR3 is TGCGCCAGCAGCGGTGGACAGGTGGGGACTGGGGCCAACGTCCTGACTTTC. Protein sequence: CASSGGQVGTGANVLTF. The chain links TRBV5-1 to TRBJ2-6, with TRBD1 matching over 7 bases. The CDR3 is 17 amino acids. Germline lookup yields CDR1 SGHRS and CDR2 YFSETQ. Germline trimming cut 4 bases from V and 2 bases from J; bases unmatched to any gene: 9.

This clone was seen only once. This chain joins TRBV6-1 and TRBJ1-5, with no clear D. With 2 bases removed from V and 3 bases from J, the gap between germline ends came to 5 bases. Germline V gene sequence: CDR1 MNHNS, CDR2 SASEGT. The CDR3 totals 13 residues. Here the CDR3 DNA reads TGTGCCAGCAGTGAACGGGTCAATCAGCCCCAGCATTTT. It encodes CASSERVNQPQHF.

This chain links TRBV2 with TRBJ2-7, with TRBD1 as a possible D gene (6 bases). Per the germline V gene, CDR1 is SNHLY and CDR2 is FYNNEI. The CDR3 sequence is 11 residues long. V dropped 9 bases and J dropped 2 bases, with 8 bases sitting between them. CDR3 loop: CARGTPYEQYF. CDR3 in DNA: TGTGCCAGGGGGACACCCTACGAGCAGTACTTC.

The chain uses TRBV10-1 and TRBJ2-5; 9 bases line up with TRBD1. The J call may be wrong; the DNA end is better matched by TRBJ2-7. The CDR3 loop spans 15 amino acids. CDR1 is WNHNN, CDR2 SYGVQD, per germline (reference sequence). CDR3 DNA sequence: TGCGCCAGCAGTCCCGGGACAGGGCATGTGGGCGAGCAGTACTTC. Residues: CASSPGTGHVGEQYF.

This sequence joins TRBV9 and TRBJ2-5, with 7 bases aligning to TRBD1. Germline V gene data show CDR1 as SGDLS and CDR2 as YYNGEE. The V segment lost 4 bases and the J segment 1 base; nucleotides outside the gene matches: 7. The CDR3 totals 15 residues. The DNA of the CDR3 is TGTGCCAGCAGCTATACAGGGGACCTCCAAGAGACCCAGTACTTC. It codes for CASSYTGDLQETQYF.

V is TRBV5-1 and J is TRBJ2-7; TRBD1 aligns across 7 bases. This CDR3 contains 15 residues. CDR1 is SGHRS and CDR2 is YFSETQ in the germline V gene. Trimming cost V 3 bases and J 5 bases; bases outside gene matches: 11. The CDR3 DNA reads TGCGCCAGCAGCTCCCAAGGGGGCGGATGGGACGAGCAGTACTTC. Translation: CASSSQGGGWDEQYF.

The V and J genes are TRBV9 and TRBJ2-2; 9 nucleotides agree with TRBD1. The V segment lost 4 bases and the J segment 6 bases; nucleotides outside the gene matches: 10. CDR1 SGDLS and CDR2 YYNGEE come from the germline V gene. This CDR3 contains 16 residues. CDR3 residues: CASSPRTGDRAGELFF. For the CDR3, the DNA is TGTGCCAGCAGCCCTAGGACAGGGGATAGGGCCGGGGAGCTGTTTTTT.

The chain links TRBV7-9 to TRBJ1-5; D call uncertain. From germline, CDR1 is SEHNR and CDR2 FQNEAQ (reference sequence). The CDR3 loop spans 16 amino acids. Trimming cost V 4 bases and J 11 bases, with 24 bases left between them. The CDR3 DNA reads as TGTGCCAGCAGCTCCAAAACAAGAGACACCCGAGAAGCCCAGCATTTT. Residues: CASSSKTRDTREAQHF.

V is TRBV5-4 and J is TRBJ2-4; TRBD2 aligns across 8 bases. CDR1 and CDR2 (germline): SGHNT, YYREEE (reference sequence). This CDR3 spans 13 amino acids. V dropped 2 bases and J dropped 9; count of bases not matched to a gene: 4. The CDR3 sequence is CASSFVREGIQYF. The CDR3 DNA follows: TGTGCCAGCAGCTTTGTACGGGAGGGCATTCAGTACTTC.

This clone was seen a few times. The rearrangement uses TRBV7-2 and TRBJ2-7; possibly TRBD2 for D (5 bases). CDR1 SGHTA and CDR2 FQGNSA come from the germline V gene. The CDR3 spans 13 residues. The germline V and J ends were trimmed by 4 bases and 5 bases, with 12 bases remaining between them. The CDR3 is CASSSGLLNEQYF. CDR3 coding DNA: TGTGCCAGCAGCTCAGGACTTTTAAACGAGCAGTACTTC.

The DNA of the CDR3 is TGTGCCAGCAGCTCCGACACCCGACAAGAGACCCAGTACTTC. Protein sequence: CASSSDTRQETQYF. This chain uses TRBV5-6 with TRBJ2-5; D gene uncertain. Germline assignment: CDR1 SGHDT and CDR2 YYEEEE. V was shortened by 3 bases and J by 2 bases, with 11 bases between the two germline ends. The CDR3 has 14 amino acids.

CDR3 residues: CASTTKSSYEQYF. Written as DNA, the CDR3 is TGTGCCAGCACTACCAAGAGCTCCTACGAGCAGTACTTC. The chain is built from TRBV6-6 and TRBJ2-7; no definite D call. Germline CDR1 and CDR2: MNHNY and SVGAGI (reference sequence). CDR3 size: 13 residues. With 7 bases removed from V and 0 bases from J, the gap between germline ends came to 10 bases.

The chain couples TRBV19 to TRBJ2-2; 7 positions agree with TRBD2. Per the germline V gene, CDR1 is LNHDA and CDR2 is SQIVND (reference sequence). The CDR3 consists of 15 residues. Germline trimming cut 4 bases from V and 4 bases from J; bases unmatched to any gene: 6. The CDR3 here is CASSREGHGTGELFF. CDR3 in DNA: TGTGCCAGTAGTAGGGAGGGCCACGGCACCGGGGAGCTGTTTTTT.

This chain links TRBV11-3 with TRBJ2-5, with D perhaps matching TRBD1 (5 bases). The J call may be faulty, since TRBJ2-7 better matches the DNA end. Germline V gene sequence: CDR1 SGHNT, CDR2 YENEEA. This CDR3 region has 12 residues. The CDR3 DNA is TGTGCCAGCAGCCCCAGGGTGTACGAGCAGTACTTC. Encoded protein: CASSPRVYEQYF.

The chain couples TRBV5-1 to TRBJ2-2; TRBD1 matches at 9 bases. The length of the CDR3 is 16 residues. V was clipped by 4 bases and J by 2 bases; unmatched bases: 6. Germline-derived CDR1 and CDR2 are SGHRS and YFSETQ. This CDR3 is CASSPQGAGNTGELFF. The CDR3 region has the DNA TGCGCCAGCAGCCCACAGGGGGCAGGCAACACCGGGGAGCTGTTTTTT.

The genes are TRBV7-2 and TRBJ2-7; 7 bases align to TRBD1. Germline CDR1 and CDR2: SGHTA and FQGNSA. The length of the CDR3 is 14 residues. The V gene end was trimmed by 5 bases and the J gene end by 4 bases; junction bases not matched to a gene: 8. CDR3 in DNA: TGTGCCAGCAGCCTCGGGACAGCGAGTTACGAGCAGTACTTC. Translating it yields CASSLGTASYEQYF. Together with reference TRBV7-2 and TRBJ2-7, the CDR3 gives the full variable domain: GAGVSQSPSNKVTEKGKDVELRCDPISGHTALYWYRQSLGQGLEFLIYFQGNSAPDKSGLPSDRFSAERTGGSVSTLTIQRTQQEDSAVYLCASSLGTASYEQYFGPGTRLTVT.

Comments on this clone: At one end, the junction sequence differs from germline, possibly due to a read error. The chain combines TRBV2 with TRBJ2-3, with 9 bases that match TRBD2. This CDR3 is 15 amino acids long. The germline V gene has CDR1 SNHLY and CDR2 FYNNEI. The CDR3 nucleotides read TGTGCCAGCAGAGAAGGACTAGCGTTCTCAGATACGCAGTATTTT. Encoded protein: CASREGLAFSDTQYF.

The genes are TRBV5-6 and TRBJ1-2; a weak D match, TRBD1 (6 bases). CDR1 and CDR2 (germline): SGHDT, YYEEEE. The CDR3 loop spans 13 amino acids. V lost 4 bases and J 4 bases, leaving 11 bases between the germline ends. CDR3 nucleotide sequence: TGTGCCAGCAGCCCAGGGGTTGGCTATGGCTACACCTTC. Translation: CASSPGVGYGYTF. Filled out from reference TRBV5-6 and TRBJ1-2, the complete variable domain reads DAGVTQSPTHLIKTRGQQVTLRCSPKSGHDTVSWYQQALGQGPQFIFQYYEEEERQRGNFPDRFSGHQFPNYSSELNVNALLLGDSALYLCASSPGVGYGYTFGSGTRLTVV.

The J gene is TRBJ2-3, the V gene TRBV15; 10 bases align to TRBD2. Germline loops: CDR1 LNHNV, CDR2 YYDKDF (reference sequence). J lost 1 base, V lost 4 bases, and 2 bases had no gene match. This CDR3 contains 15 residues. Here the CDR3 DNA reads TGTGCCACCAGCACCGGGACTAGCGGCACAGATACGCAGTATTTT. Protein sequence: CATSTGTSGTDTQYF. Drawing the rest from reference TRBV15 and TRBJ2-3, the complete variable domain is DAMVIQNPRYQVTQFGKPVTLSCSQTLNHNVMYWYQQKSSQAPKLLFHYYDKDFNNEADTPDNFQSRRPNTSFCFLDIRSPGLGDTAMYLCATSTGTSGTDTQYFGPGTRLTVL.

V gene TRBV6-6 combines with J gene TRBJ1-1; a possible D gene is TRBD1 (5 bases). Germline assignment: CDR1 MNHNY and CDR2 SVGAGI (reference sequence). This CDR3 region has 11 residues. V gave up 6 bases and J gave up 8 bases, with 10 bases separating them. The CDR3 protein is CASRSGGEAFF. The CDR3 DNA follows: TGTGCCAGCAGGAGCGGGGGGGAAGCTTTCTTT.

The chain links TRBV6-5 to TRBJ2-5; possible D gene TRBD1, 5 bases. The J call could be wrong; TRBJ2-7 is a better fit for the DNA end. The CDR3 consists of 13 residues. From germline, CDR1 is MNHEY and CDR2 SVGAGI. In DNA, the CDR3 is TGTGCCAGCAGTTCGGACACCACCTACGAGCAGTACTTC. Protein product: CASSSDTTYEQYF.

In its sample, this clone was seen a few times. This CDR3 reads CATGLAGGLTDTQYF. CDR3 coding DNA: TGTGCCACCGGACTAGCGGGGGGGCTCACAGATACGCAGTATTTT. This rearrangement joins TRBV7-3 to TRBJ2-3; 15 nucleotides agree with TRBD2. The length of the CDR3 is 15 residues. Trimming cost V 10 bases and J 2 bases; bases outside gene matches: 4. Germline CDR1 and CDR2: SGHTA and FQGTGA.

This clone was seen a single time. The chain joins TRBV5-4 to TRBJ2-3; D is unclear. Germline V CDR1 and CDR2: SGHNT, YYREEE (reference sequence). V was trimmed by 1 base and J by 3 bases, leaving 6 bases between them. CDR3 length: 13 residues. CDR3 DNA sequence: TGTGCCAGCAGCTTGTACGGGACAGATACGCAGTATTTT. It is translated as CASSLYGTDTQYF.

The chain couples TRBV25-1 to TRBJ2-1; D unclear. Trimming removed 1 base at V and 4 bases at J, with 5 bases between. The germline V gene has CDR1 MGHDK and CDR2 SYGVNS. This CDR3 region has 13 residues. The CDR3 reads CASSESSYNEQFF. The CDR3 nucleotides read TGTGCCAGCAGTGAATCGAGTTACAATGAGCAGTTCTTC.

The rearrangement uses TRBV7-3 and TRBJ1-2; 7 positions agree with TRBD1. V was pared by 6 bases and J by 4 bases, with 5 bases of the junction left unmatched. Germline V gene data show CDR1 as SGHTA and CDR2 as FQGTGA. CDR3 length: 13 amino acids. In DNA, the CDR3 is TGTGCCAGCAGTTGGGACAGAGTCTATGGCTACACCTTC. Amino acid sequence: CASSWDRVYGYTF.